The source of this T cell receptor beta chain is a study of cytomegalovirus exposure and HLA in healthy donors. 13 Jbeta primers and 60 Vbeta primers were used for the PCR. As handled by the study authors: Among the unique TCR beta chains that a later analysis counted, about 84 million in all, some 10 million were shared. Repertoires were generated with immunoSEQ multiplex PCR, while TCRdb's copy carries only in-frame clones and drops some. For V, J and clone size, that table is used; D and trimming come from the DNA. The sample carries tens of thousands of clones, 65% to 80% recorded once. Germline-derived CDR1 and CDR2 are SGHTS and YDEGEE. The CDR3 loop spans 13 amino acids. With V trimmed by 8 bases and J by 6 bases, 11 bases remained unmatched. This clone is classed as medium-sized (0.01 to 0.1%). Its antigen is currently unknown. Study-wide points: Later analysis associated a missense DCLRE1C variant with TCR beta V- and J-gene trimming. Some V segments could not be told apart, so they were left out, TRBV6-2 and TRBV6-3 among them.

This TCR derives from a woman aged 45-59 years in good health and CMV-seronegative. The material sequenced was PBMCs. This chain links TRBV5-8 with TRBJ2-7, with TRBD1 identical over 7 bases. The DNA for the CDR3 is TGTGCCAGTCACAGACAGGGATATTTCGAGCAGTACTTC. Amino acids: CASHRQGYFEQYF.